The rows below give T cell receptor beta chains drawn from one sample of a study of blood T cell repertoires in COVID-19. Measured with immunoSEQ multiplex PCR; TCRdb has only the in-frame clones, and not every one. This sample yields about 350,000 clones, of which about 88% are seen a single time; around 0.92% belongs to the top ten. Sequencing was done on a sample of PBMCs or T cells enriched from blood (not recorded which). The receptors originated from a woman in her 30s who had been exposed to COVID-19. Both conserved end residues are part of each CDR3. A D gene is named only where the DNA matches it firmly. Clone size, where shown, is once, few, many, or a class for clones that have expanded.

J gene: TRBJ1-1
D gene: TRBD1
clone size: .
V gene: TRBV7-9
CDR3 protein: CASSPTGLTEAFF
CDR3 DNA: TGTGCCAGCAGCCCGACAGGGCTCACTGAAGCTTTCTTT

J gene: TRBJ2-1
D gene: TRBD2
clone size: .
V gene: TRBV4-2
CDR3 protein: CASSPPAGRRSYNEQFF
CDR3 DNA: TGTGCCAGCAGCCCTCCGGCCGGGAGGCGCTCCTACAATGAGCAGTTCTTC

J gene: TRBJ2-3
D gene: TRBD2
clone size: .
V gene: TRBV6-1
CDR3 protein: CASEIGRAPDTQYF
CDR3 DNA: TGTGCCAGCGAGATAGGGAGGGCCCCAGATACGCAGTATTTT

J gene: TRBJ1-5
D gene: .
clone size: few
V gene: TRBV19
CDR3 protein: CASRGSTGNQPQHF
CDR3 DNA: TGTGCCAGTAGGGGCAGTACCGGCAATCAGCCCCAGCATTTT

J gene: TRBJ2-1
D gene: TRBD2
clone size: once
V gene: TRBV19
CDR3 protein: CASQDTSGSYNEQFF
CDR3 DNA: TGTGCCAGCCAGGACACTAGCGGCTCCTACAATGAGCAGTTCTTC

J gene: TRBJ1-2
D gene: .
clone size: .
V gene: TRBV19
CDR3 protein: CASTEGSQPSYGYTF
CDR3 DNA: TGTGCCAGTACGGAGGGCAGCCAACCTTCTTATGGCTACACCTTC

J gene: TRBJ2-5
D gene: TRBD2
clone size: .
V gene: TRBV19
CDR3 protein: CASSTHGTSVRSSETQYF
CDR3 DNA: TGTGCCAGTAGTACTCACGGGACTAGTGTTCGGTCCTCTGAGACCCAGTACTTC

J gene: TRBJ2-3
D gene: TRBD2
clone size: .
V gene: TRBV7-3
CDR3 protein: CASSPGTSGTSTDTQYF
CDR3 DNA: TGTGCCAGCAGCCCGGGGACTAGCGGGACTAGCACAGATACGCAGTATTTT

J gene: TRBJ1-1
D gene: .
clone size: .
V gene: TRBV5-1
CDR3 protein: CASSFGMNTEAFF
CDR3 DNA: TGCGCCAGCAGCTTCGGTATGAACACTGAAGCTTTCTTT

J gene: TRBJ2-7
D gene: TRBD2
clone size: .
V gene: TRBV7-8
CDR3 protein: CASSSGTSGAYEQYF
CDR3 DNA: TGTGCCAGCAGCTCAGGGACTAGCGGAGCCTACGAGCAGTACTTC

J gene: TRBJ1-1
D gene: TRBD1
clone size: .
V gene: TRBV5-5
CDR3 protein: CASSLQGAGDTEAFF
CDR3 DNA: TGTGCCAGCAGCTTGCAGGGGGCCGGCGACACTGAAGCTTTCTTT

J gene: TRBJ2-7
D gene: TRBD2
clone size: .
V gene: TRBV3-1/TRBV3-2
CDR3 protein: CASSQIAGPYEQYF
CDR3 DNA: TGTGCCAGCAGCCAAATAGCGGGGCCCTACGAGCAGTACTTC

J gene: TRBJ1-5
D gene: .
clone size: .
V gene: TRBV19
CDR3 protein: CASRRQINQPQHF
CDR3 DNA: TGTGCCAGTAGGCGGCAGATCAATCAGCCCCAGCATTTT

J gene: TRBJ2-1
D gene: .
clone size: .
V gene: TRBV6-5
CDR3 protein: CASSYGGGYNEQFF
CDR3 DNA: TGTGCCAGCAGTTACGGTGGGGGGTACAATGAGCAGTTCTTC